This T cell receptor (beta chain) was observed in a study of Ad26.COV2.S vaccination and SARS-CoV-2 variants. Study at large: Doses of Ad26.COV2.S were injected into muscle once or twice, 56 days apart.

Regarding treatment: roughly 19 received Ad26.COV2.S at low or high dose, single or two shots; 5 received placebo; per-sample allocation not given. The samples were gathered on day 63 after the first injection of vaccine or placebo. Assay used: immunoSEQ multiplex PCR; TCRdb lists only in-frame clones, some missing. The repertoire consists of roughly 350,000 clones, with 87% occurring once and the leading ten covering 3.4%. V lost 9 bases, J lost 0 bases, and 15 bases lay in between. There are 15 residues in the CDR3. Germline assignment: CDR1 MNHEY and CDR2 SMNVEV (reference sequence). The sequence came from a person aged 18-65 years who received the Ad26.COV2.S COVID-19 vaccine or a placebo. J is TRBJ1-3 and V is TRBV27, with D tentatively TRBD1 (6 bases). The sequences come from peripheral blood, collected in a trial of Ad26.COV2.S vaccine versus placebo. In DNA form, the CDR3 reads TGTGCCAGTTTTGCGGACAGTTACTCTGGAAACACCATATATTTT. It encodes CASFADSYSGNTIYF.